The sample holds one count of the clone carrying this TCR beta chain. Sequenced by immunoSEQ multiplex PCR; TCRdb stores in-frame clones only, minus some. The table shows about 32,000 clones, with around 89% occurring only once. This entry belongs to a study of PD-1 and CTLA-4 blockade in melanoma. The CDR3 runs 15 residues. Germline CDR1 LNHNV, CDR2 YYDKDF (reference sequence). V was shortened by 0 bases and J by 2 bases, with 7 bases between the two germline ends. The sequencing here drew on CD8+ T cells from peripheral blood, taken from a patient given anti-PD-1 treatment. This receptor was obtained from a human donor with melanoma. V usage is TRBV15 and J usage is TRBJ2-2, with a weak D call TRBD2 (5 bases). CDR3 region: CATSRERANTGELFF. As DNA, the CDR3 is TGTGCCACCAGCAGAGAGAGGGCCAACACCGGGGAGCTGTTTTTT.